What follows is one TCR beta chain and its context. What antigen it recognizes has not been identified. The sample belongs to a study of cytomegalovirus exposure and HLA in healthy donors (dated by TCRdb to 2015 to 2018). Regarding the research as a whole: An earlier analysis of approximately 640 of the donors reported about 250 Gb of sequence data and some 100 million unique TCR beta sequences from some 180 million T cells. The later analysis used no new phenotypic data to find candidate immune exposures, relying instead on TCR beta sequences and their occurrence across donors. Along with the approximately 650-subject first cohort, a separate validation cohort of over a hundred different subjects was used. Both class I and class II loci were covered by HLA typing, at four-digit resolution. An earlier analysis of 587 of the donors used high-throughput TCR beta sequencing to judge whether each TCR beta V gene segment behaved as functional or pseudogenic. The genetic ancestry cluster associated with self-reported Caucasian donors included roughly 84% of the approximately 400 genotyped donors. A later analysis re-examined previously published TCR beta repertoires from hundreds of donors and added high-resolution HLA genotyping to investigate patterns of TCR occurrence. Every repertoire in the discovery cohort had been generated on one and the same sequencing platform. To predict cytomegalovirus infection status, the study combined high-throughput TCR immunosequencing, statistical association of individual TCRs with disease status, and machine learning. The T cell repertoires of some 670 subjects were profiled by immunosequencing and related to cytomegalovirus serostatus. Donor age, sex, ethnicity and CMV serostatus were collected together with the repertoire data. Five DR-DQ haplotypes were treated as single units for association and clustering because of strong linkage in the cohort. On average, roughly 240,000 unique TCR beta nucleotide sequences were sequenced per donor among some 430 genotyped donors of the cohort, with roughly 19% of those sequences being non-productive. An early release covering roughly 640 HLA-typed donors comprised about 310 gigabases of sequencing data and tens of millions of unique TCR sequences. The number of typed donors differed by locus: about 620-630 for A, B, C, DRB1 and DQB1; 500 to 550 for DQA1; approximately 600 for DPA1; and around 490 for DPB1. Genome-wide SNP genotypes for about 60% of the 666 donors were used in a later genetic analysis, which treated that subset as a discovery cohort. The study was designed to test whether signatures of past pathogen exposure could be identified by cataloging public T cell receptors. What the research found in general, with its limitations: Strong co-occurrence of HLA alleles, especially DR and DQ, made assigning TCR associations to individual alleles difficult. In a later analysis, TCR association rates were found to vary across HLA loci, with the most associated TCRs seen for DRB1 alleles and the fewest for HLA-C alleles. Correlated functional status among segregating V segments might be attributable to linkage disequilibrium, but an unknown experimental factor could not be ruled out. Roughly uniform sequencing depth across donors was assumed in presence/absence analyses, although this assumption may not hold. A later analysis found that HLA-associated TCR beta chains were more clonally expanded and had lower generation probabilities than equally common non-associated chains. Most CMV-associated TCR beta chains appeared to be HLA-restricted in a later analysis, and the HLA associations seemed to be driven largely by CMV exposure. The classifier was reported to diagnose cytomegalovirus status with high specificity and sensitivity in both the original and validation cohorts. An earlier analysis of 587 of the donors showed that most TCR beta V segments appeared in productive rearrangements either about 90% or about 30% of the time, which broadly matched IMGT annotations. According to a later analysis, parvovirus B19, influenza, CMV and Epstein-Barr virus appeared linked to several top co-occurrence clusters. The 87-base-pair reads could not distinguish some IMGT-functional V segments, including TRBV6-2 and TRBV6-3, so those segments were excluded. Across donors, most TCR sequences were observed very rarely, whereas some public TCRs were present in many individuals. Specific HLA alleles were associated with over 15,000 TCR beta sequences at a false discovery rate of 0.05 in a later analysis. Because HLA typing was missing for some donors at each locus, association tests included only the typed subset. A further reported finding was that TCR beta sequences accurately predicted the HLA-A and HLA-B alleles for most subjects in the first cohort. Because counts were too low, about 17 rarely observed V segments, including chromosome 9 orphons, were excluded from the earlier analysis of fewer than 650 of the donors. In this cohort, only TCR beta chains were sequenced, and detectable features were limited by the absence of alpha or paired-chain data. A later genetic analysis associated a missense DCLRE1C variant with V-gene and J-gene trimming of TCR beta chains, and an independent cohort replicated the association. The authors suggested that the approach could potentially be extended to other disease states and immunological phenotypes. The sequencing pipeline was judged likely to have produced a cluster of highly shared sequence variants as a technical artifact. The study gave a list of under 200 TCR beta chains associated with cytomegalovirus. In vitro tests confirmed that a few of the cytomegalovirus-associated TCR beta chains recognize cytomegalovirus antigens. Compared with the 666-donor mean, donors in an Asian-associated ancestry cluster had fewer N-insertions in productive TCRs, according to a later genetic analysis. For the cohort, immune exposure information was limited to CMV serostatus.

To prepare the library, the immunoSEQ multiplex PCR assay was applied. A mixture of 60 forward primers for TCR Vbeta segments and 13 reverse primers for TCR Jbeta segments was used in the multiplex PCR. The CDR3 region of rearranged TCR beta genes was amplified from genomic DNA by a multiplex PCR assay. The amplified TCR beta libraries were sequenced on the Illumina HiSeq System as 87-base-pair reads. The authors processed their data as follows. In a later analysis, tens of millions of unique TCR beta chains were counted across the 666 repertoires, and around 11 million of these chains were shared by at least two donors. Raw reads were error-corrected and collapsed into unique sequences by a nearest-neighbor algorithm in which closely related sequences were merged to remove PCR and sequencing errors. Alignment of CDR3 sequences to IMGT reference sequences was used to assign V, D and J gene segments. For a sequence to be retained, a match of at least six nucleotides to both a V gene segment and a J gene segment was required. A rearrangement was called productive if the CDR3 had no stop codons and remained in frame with V and J, and every other rearrangement was called non-productive. Following IMGT convention, CDR3 was defined as the stretch from the second conserved V-encoded cysteine to the conserved J-encoded phenylalanine. The earlier analysis of about 500 of the donors excluded sequences that lacked an unambiguous match to a single V gene segment. An earlier analysis of some 500 of the donors classified V segments as functional when productive rearrangements were above 56.7% and as segregating when the standard deviation between donors was above 5%. A statistical classification framework was developed to diagnose cytomegalovirus status using the catalog of TCR beta chain sequences. In a later analysis, V and J genes were assigned by comparing TCR nucleotide sequences against IMGT/GENE-DB human TR gene sequences. The TCRdist pipeline was used in a later analysis to assign CDR3 sequences and most-parsimonious VDJ recombination scenarios. In a later analysis, each TCR beta chain was defined by its CDR3 amino acid sequence together with its V-gene family, and reads without a unique V-gene family were excluded. As a way to deal with suspected cross-contamination and a sequencing artifact, a later analysis dropped approximately 570 nucleotide sequences that were highly shared and had low generation probability. A later analysis calculated a clonal expansion index for each public chain from normalized within-repertoire ranks of inferred template counts. In a later analysis, generation probabilities were computed using a VDJ recombination model fitted to out-of-frame rearrangements, and the results were checked against IGoR. Hypergeometric tests were used in a later analysis to score TCR-TCR, TCR-HLA and TCR-CMV co-occurrence, with a repertoire-size bias correction applied to the TCR pairs. In a later analysis, false discovery rates were estimated by permuting HLA or CMV assignments 20 times. In a later analysis, co-occurring TCRs were grouped using DBSCAN, with TCRdist sequence similarity added in when clustering inside HLA-allele-positive subsets. Repertoires with fewer than 30,000 or more than 120,000 public chains were left out of co-occurrence clustering, as were roughly five repertoires with anomalous nucleotide sharing. TCRdb provides this immuneACCESS table in a form limited to in-frame rearrangements. Some clones are lacking; in checked studies, under half of them reflect an unresolved V gene, and why the rest are absent is not known. V and J calls and clone size are copied from that table; D and trimming were computed from the DNA. The sample's own table lists about 150,000 clones. About 2% of the sample is taken by the ten largest.

CDR3 length: 14 amino acids, cysteine to phenylalanine. Kept here is only the CDR3 DNA, which spans 42 bases and is read in frame from base 1. Trimming at the junction amounts to 8 bases on V and 4 bases on J, and the germline ends lie 16 bases apart. The germline V gene (reference sequence) yields MNHEY for CDR1 and SMNVEV for CDR2. The cohort was made up of approximately 700 healthy bone marrow donors. At the time of sampling, all cohort members were nominally healthy, though unrecorded immune exposures were likely present. The donor was CMV seronegative and was included in the group of under 450 seronegative cohort members. A peripheral blood sample was collected from each donor, and TCR beta sequencing was performed on peripheral blood mononuclear cells. The Qiagen DNeasy Blood Extraction Kit was used to extract genomic DNA from the blood cell samples.

Material: PBMCs. The chain employs TRBV27 and TRBJ2-3; TRBD2 could be the D gene, as 5 bases match. This TCR was recovered from a man under 40 in good health and CMV-seronegative. The DNA sequence is given as TGTGCCAGCGGTAGTAGCGCGTCTCCAGATACGCAGTATTTT. The translation is CASGSSASPDTQYF.